A selection of T cell receptor beta chains follows, all from one sample in a study of blood T cell repertoires in COVID-19. TCRdb's copy holds only in-frame clones and misses some; the assay was immunoSEQ multiplex PCR. Found here are approximately 120,000 clones, around 81% of them singletons; the top ten hold about 18%. Sequenced material: peripheral blood. All receptors derive from a man aged 25 to 40 with COVID-19, enrolled during active disease. CDR3s include the opening cysteine and the closing phenylalanine or tryptophan. The D gene is left open where the match is weak. Clone size is shown for a subset of rows, as once, few, many or a class of expanded clone.

clone size	J gene	V gene	D gene	CDR3 DNA	CDR3 protein
.	TRBJ2-1	TRBV7-9	.	TGTGCCAGCACCTTCGGCGGAATCTACAATGAGCAGTTCTTC	CASTFGGIYNEQFF
once	TRBJ2-2	TRBV19	.	TGTGCCAGTAGTATCCAGAAAACCGGGGAGCTGTTTTTT	CASSIQKTGELFF
.	TRBJ1-1	TRBV4-3	TRBD1	TGCGCCAGCAGCCAAGATGTCAGGGGGCTCACTGAAGCTTTCTTT	CASSQDVRGLTEAFF
.	TRBJ2-7	TRBV4-1	TRBD2	TGCGCCAGCAGCCAGGGACGGCGTAGCGGGACATCCTACGAGCAGTACTTC	CASSQGRRSGTSYEQYF
.	TRBJ2-2	TRBV7-3	TRBD2	TGTGCCAGCAGCACCCTAGCGGGGGACACCGGGGAGCTGTTTTTT	CASSTLAGDTGELFF
.	TRBJ1-5	TRBV19	.	TGTGCCAGTACCCCGGACAATCCCAATCAGCCCCAGCATTTT	CASTPDNPNQPQHF
.	TRBJ1-1	TRBV9	TRBD1	TGTGCCAGCAGCTCTGGACAGGCCCCAGGGGCTGAAGCTTTCTTT	CASSSGQAPGAEAFF
.	TRBJ1-1	TRBV4-3	.	TGCGCCAGCAGCCAAGAGACGGCCGGCGGGGCTTTCTTT	CASSQETAGGAFF
.	TRBJ2-2	TRBV5-3	TRBD2	TGTGCCAGAAGCTTCCCAAGATGTAGCGGGGACACCGGGGAGCTGTTTTTT	CARSFPRCSGDTGELFF
.	TRBJ2-1	TRBV19	.	TGTGCCAGTATGGGCCCGGGGTGGGAGCAGTTCTTC	CASMGPGWEQFF
.	TRBJ2-7	TRBV28	TRBD2	TGTGCCAGCAGTTTAAAGTGGACTAGCGGTAACTACGAGCAGTACTTC	CASSLKWTSGNYEQYF
.	TRBJ2-5	TRBV12-5	.	TGTGCTAGTGGTTTGGTACCCCTAGGGGGTCAAGAGACCCAGTACTTC	CASGLVPLGGQETQYF
once	TRBJ2-2	TRBV2	.	TGTGCCAGCAGTGAACAGGGATCCCCCACCGGGGAGCTGTTTTTT	CASSEQGSPTGELFF
.	TRBJ2-5	TRBV12-3/TRBV12-4	TRBD2	TGTGCCAGCAGCTCGGGACTAGCGGGGGGGCGGGACTTC	CASSSGLAGGRDF
.	TRBJ1-2	TRBV29-1	TRBD1	TGCAGCGAGACAGGGGGCGGAGGCTATGGCTACACCTTC	CSETGGGGYGYTF
.	TRBJ2-1	TRBV4-3	.	TGCGCCAGCAGCCAAGTCCGGAGCTCCTACAATGAGCAGTTCTTC	CASSQVRSSYNEQFF
.	TRBJ1-2	TRBV30	.	TGTGCCTGGACCCACCGGGGTTTTCAGTATGGCTACACCTTC	CAWTHRGFQYGYTF
.	TRBJ1-6	TRBV5-6	TRBD1	TGTGCCAGCAGCTTGGGGGGACAGGTCTATAATTCACCCCTCCACTTT	CASSLGGQVYNSPLHF
.	TRBJ1-1	TRBV7-3	.	TGTGCCAGCAGCTTAAACGGTAGGGAGGCTTTCTTT	CASSLNGREAFF
.	TRBJ2-2	TRBV4-3	TRBD1	TGCGCCAGCAGCCAAGACCGTGACAGGGTCACCGGGGAGCTGTTTTTT	CASSQDRDRVTGELFF
many	TRBJ1-1	TRBV7-3	TRBD1	TGTGCCAGCAGCCCCACCCCGACAGGGAGGACTGAAGCTTTCTTT	CASSPTPTGRTEAFF
few	TRBJ2-7	TRBV6-2/TRBV6-3	.	TGTGCCAGCAGCCTCGACAGGACCTACGAGCAGTACTTC	CASSLDRTYEQYF
.	TRBJ2-6	TRBV7-2	TRBD1	TGTGCCAGCAGCCTCCACGGCGGGACAGGGCCCTCTGGGGCCAACGTCCTGACTTTC	CASSLHGGTGPSGANVLTF
.	TRBJ1-2	TRBV28	.	TGTGCCAGCGCCCTCCGGGCCCAGGAGGAAGGCTACACCTTC	CASALRAQEEGYTF
.	TRBJ2-1	TRBV7-8	.	TGTGCCAGCAGCTTAGGGCCAGGTAGCAATGAGCAGTTCTTC	CASSLGPGSNEQFF
once	TRBJ2-5	TRBV30	TRBD2	TGTGCCTGGAGTGTACCCCTAGCGGGAGGGCTGGAGACCCAGTACTTC	CAWSVPLAGGLETQYF
.	TRBJ2-3	TRBV5-3	TRBD2	TGTGCCAGAAGCTCGTCCGGGACTATGGAAGATACGCAGTATTTT	CARSSSGTMEDTQYF
few	TRBJ1-2	TRBV19	TRBD1	TGTGCCAGTAGGCGACAGGGCCACTATGGCTACACCTTC	CASRRQGHYGYTF
.	TRBJ1-6	TRBV18	TRBD1	TGTGCCAGCTCCGGCGATGCGATGACAGGGGGCATTTTAAGGTCACCCCTCCACTTT	CASSGDAMTGGILRSPLHF
.	TRBJ2-1	TRBV5-1	.	TGCGCCAGCAGCTTGGCCCCCAGCTCCTACAATGAGCAGTTCTTC	CASSLAPSSYNEQFF
.	TRBJ1-1	TRBV6-5	TRBD1	TGTGCCAGCAGTCCACCAGGGGGGACTGAAGCTTTCTTT	CASSPPGGTEAFF
few	TRBJ2-2	TRBV6-5	.	TGTGCCAGCAGTTATGAAGGGGCCCGGACCGGGGAGCTGTTTTTT	CASSYEGARTGELFF
.	TRBJ2-3	TRBV11-2	.	TGTGCCAGCAGCTTTGGACAGCGTGCCACAGATACGCAGTATTTT	CASSFGQRATDTQYF
.	TRBJ1-5	TRBV4-3	.	TGCGCCAGCAGCCAAGATCTGGGCCTGAATCAGCCCCAGCATTTT	CASSQDLGLNQPQHF
.	TRBJ2-1	TRBV6-2/TRBV6-3	.	TGTGCCAGCAGCCCCTGGCGGGACTTGACCGACAATGAGCAGTTCTTC	CASSPWRDLTDNEQFF
.	TRBJ1-5	TRBV19	TRBD1	TGTGCCAGTAGTACCGGGGACAGGGTTCAGCCCCAGCATTTT	CASSTGDRVQPQHF
once	TRBJ2-7	TRBV27	.	TGTGCCAGCAGATACCGGGAGCAGTACTTC	CASRYREQYF
.	TRBJ2-3	TRBV30	TRBD2	TGTGCCTGGAGTGTAACTAGCGGGGGGGCAGATACGCAGTATTTT	CAWSVTSGGADTQYF
.	TRBJ2-7	TRBV28	.	TGTGCCAGCACCCTGGGGGGGCGGGGGTACGAGCAGTACTTC	CASTLGGRGYEQYF
once	TRBJ2-1	TRBV4-1	TRBD2	TGCGCCAGCAGCCAAGAGGAGAGCGGGGCAAGCTCCTACAATGAGCAGTTCTTC	CASSQEESGASSYNEQFF
.	TRBJ2-1	TRBV5-1	TRBD1	TGCGCCAGCAGCTCCAGGGGGAGTGAGCAGTTCTTC	CASSSRGSEQFF
.	TRBJ1-1	TRBV11-3	TRBD1	TGTGCCAGCAGCTCTCTTGGGGCAGGGGGGACTGAAGCTTTCTTT	CASSSLGAGGTEAFF
.	TRBJ2-1	TRBV3-1/TRBV3-2	.	TGTGCCAGCAGCATGCAGGGGCACCACAATGAGCAGTTCTTC	CASSMQGHHNEQFF
.	TRBJ2-7	TRBV5-1	TRBD1	TGCGCCAGCAGCTTGAATTCAGGGGGCGAGCAGTACTTC	CASSLNSGGEQYF
.	TRBJ1-5	TRBV7-9	.	TGTGCCAGCAGCTTCGAGAGCAATCAGCCCCAGCATTTT	CASSFESNQPQHF
.	TRBJ2-2	TRBV24-1	TRBD2	TGTGCCACCAGTGGCCCTATAACTAGCGGGGGGCCGGCGAACACCGGGGAGCTGTTTTTT	CATSGPITSGGPANTGELFF
.	TRBJ1-5	TRBV24-1	.	TGTGCCACCAGTGATTTCCCCCAGGGGATCGATCAGCCCCAGCATTTT	CATSDFPQGIDQPQHF
.	TRBJ2-3	TRBV2	.	TGTGCCAGCAGTGAAGCGCGACAGGCTAGCACAGATACGCAGTATTTT	CASSEARQASTDTQYF
.	TRBJ2-2	TRBV28	TRBD2	TGTGCCAGCAGTTCTGCGGGAGTAGACGGGGAGCTGTTTTTT	CASSSAGVDGELFF
.	TRBJ2-1	TRBV28	TRBD2	TGTGCCAGCAGTAGAACCCTAGCGGGAGGGAGGAATGAGCAGTTCTTC	CASSRTLAGGRNEQFF
large	TRBJ1-1	TRBV19	TRBD1	TGTGCCAGTAGCTTCCAGGGGGACACTGAAGCTTTCTTT	CASSFQGDTEAFF
.	TRBJ1-1	TRBV11-3	.	TGTGCCAGCAGCTTAGGTTGGGAGCTAAGAGGAGCTGAAGCTTTCTTT	CASSLGWELRGAEAFF
once	TRBJ2-7	TRBV11-1	TRBD1	TGTGCCAGCAGCTTAACCCGGGACAGGGATCCGCAGTACTTC	CASSLTRDRDPQYF
few	TRBJ1-5	TRBV7-9	.	TGTGCCAGCAGCCTATCGGGAGTAGGTCAGCCCCAGCATTTT	CASSLSGVGQPQHF
.	TRBJ2-1	TRBV27	TRBD2	TGTGCCAGCAGCAGAGGGTATAGCGGGGGGGCGGGTGAGCAGTTCTTC	CASSRGYSGGAGEQFF
.	TRBJ2-7	TRBV7-2	.	TGTGCCGCCGCCCGGGACTGGGGTCACGAGCAGTACTTC	CAAARDWGHEQYF
.	TRBJ2-1	TRBV5-1	.	TGCGCCAGCAGCTTGGACAGTGACAGGACCAATGAGCAGTTCTTC	CASSLDSDRTNEQFF